These 8 T cell receptor beta chains came from one sample sequenced in a study of early T cells in non-severe SARS-CoV-2 infection. TCRdb fed the 5' RACE reads into MiXCR, producing one record per CDR3 protein. The sample holds 25,000 to 35,000 distinct CDR3 sequences, roughly 5.9% seen once. Sequenced sample: whole blood. Receptor source: an adult who was a healthcare worker with PCR-confirmed SARS-CoV-2 infection or an uninfected control (not recorded which).

This clonotype came up many times. V is TRBV5-1 and J is TRBJ1-1, with D possibly matching TRBD1 (6 bases). V lost 4 bases and J lost 4, with 17 bases in between. Germline V gives CDR1 SGHRS, CDR2 YFSETQ. The CDR3 contains 15 residues. CDR3 DNA sequence: TGCGCCAGCAGCACAGTACAGGGAGGTCGCACTGAAGCTTTCTTT. Its protein is CASSTVQGGRTEAFF. Together with reference TRBV5-1 and TRBJ1-1, the CDR3 gives the full variable domain: KAGVTQTPRYLIKTRGQQVTLSCSPISGHRSVSWYQQTPGQGLQFLFEYFSETQRNKGNFPGRFSGRQFSNSRSEMNVSTLELGDSALYLCASSTVQGGRTEAFFGQGTRLTVV.

This clonotype was found a few times. The chain is built from TRBV6-6 and TRBJ2-1; D remains ambiguous. The CDR3 is made up of 13 amino acids. The V gene's germline CDR1 is MNHNY and CDR2 SVGAGI (reference sequence). V was cut by 2 bases and J by 4 bases, with 6 bases left in between. CDR3 bases: TGTGCCAGCAGTTACACCAGTTACAATGAGCAGTTCTTC. This sequence encodes CASSYTSYNEQFF.

This clonotype was counted many times. The gene calls are TRBV7-8 and TRBJ2-7; D is ambiguous. The CDR3 loop spans 13 amino acids. Germline CDR1 and CDR2: SGHVS and FQNEAQ. V lost 4 bases and J 4 bases, leaving 11 bases between the germline ends. CDR3 nucleotides: TGTGCCAGCAGCTCCTTCGCCTCTTACGAGCAGTACTTC. Protein product: CASSSFASYEQYF.

In its sample, this clonotype was seen many times. The rearrangement uses TRBV18 and TRBJ1-1; 9 bases line up with TRBD1. The CDR3 is 12 amino acids. V lost 4 bases, J lost 8 bases, and 2 bases stayed unmatched. CDR1 and CDR2 (germline): KGHSH, LQKENI. The CDR3 protein is CASSQGQGEAFF. In DNA form, the CDR3 reads TGTGCCAGCTCACAAGGACAGGGGGAAGCTTTCTTT.

A remark on this clonotype: A read error may be the cause here, since a much bigger clone is one base away. The chain joins TRBV2 to TRBJ2-5, with D perhaps matching TRBD1 (6 bases). CDR1 and CDR2 (germline): SNHLY, FYNNEI. This CDR3 spans 14 amino acids. The CDR3 protein is CASSLQQGQETPYF. The CDR3 bases are TGTGCCAGCAGCCTACAGCAGGGGCAAGAGACCCCGTACTTC.

This clonotype was observed at least ten times. CDR3 nucleotide sequence: TGTGCCAGCAGCAACCGACTAGAAACCCATGAGCAGTTCTTC. Translation: CASSNRLETHEQFF. This chain connects TRBV11-1 to TRBJ2-1; a possible D gene is TRBD2 (6 bases). The CDR3 totals 14 residues. V lost 5 bases, J lost 8 bases, and 16 bases lay in between. Germline V gives CDR1 SGHAT, CDR2 FQDESV (reference sequence).

This clonotype showed up many times. V gene TRBV20-1 combines with J gene TRBJ2-3; D gene ambiguous. Germline V gene data show CDR1 as DFQATT and CDR2 as SNEGSKA (reference sequence). This CDR3 contains 12 residues. V lost 3 bases, J lost 4 bases, and 8 bases lay in between. The CDR3 reads CSASNVPDTQYF. CDR3 nucleotides: TGCAGTGCTAGCAATGTGCCAGATACGCAGTATTTT.

This clonotype was picked up a small number of times. This chain uses TRBV28 with TRBJ1-6, with TRBD1 matching 7 bases. Germline CDR1 is MDHEN and CDR2 is SYDVKM. J gave up 9 bases and V 6 bases, and 11 bases lay outside the gene matches. The CDR3 spans 15 residues. DNA of the CDR3: TGTGCCAGCAGCTCGGACAGGCTCTTCGGTTCACCCCTCCACTTT. Translation gives CASSSDRLFGSPLHF. The variable domain in full, completed from reference TRBV28 and TRBJ1-6, reads DVKVTQSSRYLVKRTGEKVFLECVQDMDHENMFWYRQDPGLGLRLIYFSYDVKMKEKGDIPEGYSVSREKKERFSLILESASTNQTSMYLCASSSDRLFGSPLHFGNGTRLTVT.